Listed below are T cell receptor beta chains from one sample, sequenced in a study of blood T cell repertoires in COVID-19. Some clones are missing from TCRdb's copy, which holds only in-frame ones; the method was immunoSEQ multiplex PCR. The sample includes 300,000 to 400,000 clones, about 83% of them seen just once. The material sequenced was peripheral blood. The source of these receptors is a man aged 30-40 years with active or convalescent COVID-19. Both conserved end residues are part of each CDR3. The D gene is left open where the match is weak. Size tells how often a clone was seen (once, few, many) or the class of an expanded clone, and some rows leave it out.

j_call	v_call	clone_size	d_call	cdr3_aa	cdr3_nt
TRBJ2-1	TRBV30	NA	NA	CAWSVGDEQFF	TGTGCCTGGAGTGTCGGGGATGAGCAGTTCTTC
TRBJ2-7	TRBV27	NA	NA	CASTLRARGNYEQYF	TGTGCCAGCACCCTAAGGGCTAGGGGGAACTACGAGCAGTACTTC
TRBJ1-2	TRBV6-2/TRBV6-3	NA	NA	CASSYSNGYYGYTF	TGTGCCAGCAGTTACTCGAACGGGTACTATGGCTACACCTTC
TRBJ2-7	TRBV28	NA	TRBD1	CASSPGTGGFEQYF	TGTGCCAGCAGTCCCGGGACAGGGGGGTTCGAGCAGTACTTC
TRBJ1-2	TRBV30	NA	NA	CAWSVPGVIGGYTF	TGTGCCTGGAGTGTCCCAGGGGTGATTGGGGGCTACACCTTC
TRBJ2-2	TRBV27	NA	NA	CASSHRVYTGELFF	TGTGCCAGCAGCCACCGGGTGTACACCGGGGAGCTGTTTTTT
TRBJ2-3	TRBV20-1	few	NA	CSARTTDTQYF	TGCAGTGCCCGGACTACAGATACGCAGTATTTT
TRBJ2-2	TRBV5-1	NA	NA	CASSFSPLGTGELFF	TGCGCCAGCAGCTTTAGCCCCTTAGGCACCGGGGAGCTGTTTTTT
TRBJ2-5	TRBV5-1	NA	NA	CASSLPPYQETQYF	TGCGCCAGCAGCCTCCCTCCGTACCAAGAGACCCAGTACTTC
TRBJ2-1	TRBV3-1/TRBV3-2	NA	TRBD2	CASSPRWGTSGYSYNEQFF	TGTGCCAGCAGCCCACGGTGGGGGACTAGCGGTTACTCCTACAATGAGCAGTTCTTC
TRBJ1-1	TRBV3-1/TRBV3-2	once	TRBD1	CASSPEDRGTEAFF	TGTGCCAGCAGCCCAGAGGACAGGGGCACTGAAGCTTTCTTT
TRBJ1-1	TRBV18	NA	TRBD1	CASSPRGQGLITNTEAFF	TGTGCCAGCTCACCACGCGGACAGGGGCTAATAACGAACACTGAAGCTTTCTTT
TRBJ1-1	TRBV7-9	NA	NA	CASGLQVPAFF	TGTGCCAGTGGACTCCAGGTCCCAGCTTTCTTT
TRBJ1-1	TRBV2	once	NA	CASRGPRGEAFF	TGTGCCAGCAGGGGGCCCCGGGGGGAAGCTTTCTTT
TRBJ2-2	TRBV29-1	once	TRBD1	CSVEDRGGPNTGELFF	TGCAGCGTTGAAGATCGAGGGGGCCCGAACACCGGGGAGCTGTTTTTT
TRBJ2-2	TRBV19	once	NA	CASSIDPQGHGELFF	TGTGCCAGTAGTATAGATCCCCAGGGTCACGGGGAGCTGTTTTTT
TRBJ2-5	TRBV14	NA	NA	CASSQELAQETQYF	TGTGCCAGCAGCCAAGAGCTAGCCCAAGAGACCCAGTACTTC
TRBJ2-7	TRBV4-2	NA	TRBD2	CASSQGRGGPSYEQYF	TGTGCCAGCAGCCAAGGGCGGGGGGGGCCTTCCTACGAGCAGTACTTC